This TCR beta chain was captured in a study of vaccination effects on CD4 cells after COVID-19. Background on the study: Post-vaccine specimens arrived a median 72 days past the second dose.

Per the germline V gene, CDR1 is LNHDA and CDR2 is SQIVND (reference sequence). The CDR3 length is 13 residues. V was cut by 10 bases and J by 5 bases, with 14 bases left in between. CD4+ T cell isolation took place after about nine days of culture. All study participants received two doses of BNT162b2 or mRNA-1273 vaccine. Here immunoSEQ multiplex PCR was the method, and the copy in TCRdb shows in-frame clones only, minus some. In the table there are around 66,000 clones, around 70% of which are singletons. Remarks on this clone: Its antigen is still unknown.

This chain uses TRBV19 with TRBJ1-4; D unresolved. The sequence derives from a human donor who received a COVID-19 vaccine. The sample in question was CD4+ T cells from PBMCs cultured without peptide, obtained after COVID-19 vaccination. The chain's CDR3 is CATRRGINEKLFF. CDR3 coding DNA: TGTGCCACCCGACGTGGGATCAATGAAAAACTGTTTTTT.